What follows is one T cell receptor (beta chain) and its context. Per the authors' pipeline: Researchers report that nucleated cell counts were estimated from reference gene primer amplification. Using immunoSEQ multiplex PCR, the repertoire was profiled, and TCRdb retains in-frame clones only, with some absent. V and J calls plus clone size are reproduced from that table; the DNA served to infer D and trimming. This sample carries over 85,000 clones, 70% to 80% of them seen once, and the ten largest clones take 20% to 25%. The data are from a study of blood T cell repertoires in COVID-19. Study-level background: Whether acute or convalescent, the COVID-19 samples came from the United States, Italy and Spain.

Trimming took 1 base from V and 3 from J, leaving 12 bases between them. Germline assignment: CDR1 LGHNA and CDR2 YSLEER. CDR3 length equals 15 residues. This TCR came from a human donor in a cohort sampled during active COVID-19. The chain links TRBV4-3 to TRBJ2-5; tentative D call: TRBD1 (5 bases). What was sequenced was peripheral blood. The CDR3 sequence: CASSQGLQGKETQYF. DNA for the CDR3: TGCGCCAGCAGCCAAGGGTTGCAGGGAAAAGAGACCCAGTACTTC.